A selection of T cell receptor beta chains follows, all from one sample in a study of neurological immune-mediated disorders. TCRdb re-derived calls from the 5' RACE reads in MiXCR, one entry per CDR3 protein. In the table there are more than 50,000 distinct CDR3 sequences, about 25% of which are singletons. Material for sequencing was PBMCs. The receptors come from a man between 60 and 75 years old with HTLV-1-associated myelopathy (HAM/TSP). Both conserved end residues are part of each CDR3. A D gene is named only where the DNA matches it firmly. Clone size is not always given. Where it is, it says once, few, many or a class for expanded clones.

V gene,CDR3 length,D gene,clone size,J gene,CDR3 DNA,CDR3 protein
TRBV6-5,16,NA,many,TRBJ2-1,TGTGCCAGCAGTTACGCGGTGGGGCCTTGGGGGAATGAGCAGTTCTTT,CASSYAVGPWGNEQFF
TRBV11-2,14,NA,many,TRBJ2-2,TGTGCCAGCAGCTTAGTTGGCATGACCGGGGAGCTGTTTTTT,CASSLVGMTGELFF
TRBV9,14,NA,many,TRBJ2-7,TGTGCCAGCAGTCCCCCCGCGAGCTCCTACGAGCAGTACTTC,CASSPPASSYEQYF
TRBV19,14,TRBD1,few,TRBJ1-5,TGTGCCAGTAGTCCCGACAGGGGCATTCAGCCCCAGCATTTT,CASSPDRGIQPQHF
TRBV7-9,12,NA,once,TRBJ2-1,TGTGCCAGCAGCCCATCGGACAATGAGCAGTTCTTC,CASSPSDNEQFF
TRBV7-9,15,NA,many,TRBJ2-1,TGTGCCAGCAGCTTAGGTCTAGCGTCAGGCAATGAGCAGTTCTTC,CASSLGLASGNEQFF
TRBV5-1,14,TRBD1,many,TRBJ2-7,TGCGCCAGCAGCACCCACCGACAGGGTGGCGAGCAGTACTTC,CASSTHRQGGEQYF
TRBV7-8,14,TRBD1,many,TRBJ2-1,TGTGCCAGCAGCTTAAGTTTACAGGGGAATGAGCAGTTCTTC,CASSLSLQGNEQFF
TRBV6-1,13,NA,few,TRBJ1-1,TGTGCCAGCAGTGAATGGGGTGAAACTGAAGCTTTCTTT,CASSEWGETEAFF
TRBV4-2,18,TRBD2,NA,TRBJ2-1,TGTGCCAGCAGCCACGTTCTAGCGGGAGCCGGGTCCTACAATGAGCAGTTCTTC,CASSHVLAGAGSYNEQFF
TRBV9,14,NA,many,TRBJ2-3,TGTGCCAGCAGCGTAGCCAGGGGAGAAGATACGCAGTATTTT,CASSVARGEDTQYF
TRBV4-1,14,NA,many,TRBJ1-5,TGCGCCAGCAGCCAAGACCCCTGGATGGGGCCCCAGCATTTT,CASSQDPWMGPQHF
TRBV28,14,NA,many,TRBJ1-2,TGTGCCAGCAGGGGGACGGACGACAACTATGGCTACACCTTC,CASRGTDDNYGYTF
TRBV20-1,15,TRBD2,NA,TRBJ2-5,TGCAGTGCTAGAGATCTGACTAGCAGCCAAGAGACCCAGTACTTC,CSARDLTSSQETQYF
TRBV6-6,14,NA,NA,TRBJ2-7,TGTGCCAGCAGCCCCGCGTTGGGGCGGAACGAGCAGTACTTC,CASSPALGRNEQYF
TRBV24-1,13,NA,NA,TRBJ2-2,TGTGCCACCAGTGTCCCGCATGGCAGGGAGCTGTTTTTT,CATSVPHGRELFF
TRBV20-1,15,NA,many,TRBJ2-3,TGCAGTGCGCCCGGACTAGCAGGGGGGACAGATACGCAGTATTTT,CSAPGLAGGTDTQYF
TRBV7-9,14,NA,many,TRBJ1-1,TGTGCCAGCAGCCAGGACGGGGAGAACACTGAAGCTTTCTTT,CASSQDGENTEAFF
TRBV28,17,NA,many,TRBJ2-7,TGTGCCAGCAGTGCCCTATCGGGCCTCGGGTTGACCTACGAGCAGTACTTC,CASSALSGLGLTYEQYF
TRBV7-2,15,TRBD1,many,TRBJ1-2,TGTGCCAGCAGCTTTGGGGACAGGGTCAACTATGGCTACACCTTC,CASSFGDRVNYGYTF
TRBV5-1,14,NA,many,TRBJ2-7,TGCGCCAGCAGCTCCGGGACGGGGATATACGAGCAGTACTTC,CASSSGTGIYEQYF
TRBV7-3,13,NA,many,TRBJ1-6,TGTGCCAGCAGCTCCGGTCAAAATTCACCCCTCCACTTT,CASSSGQNSPLHF
TRBV29-1,14,TRBD2,NA,TRBJ2-2,TGCAGCGGAACTAGCGGGAGGGGGACCGGGGAGCTGTTTTTT,CSGTSGRGTGELFF
TRBV20-1,16,TRBD2,many,TRBJ2-5,TGCAGTGCACGGACGGGAGCGGGAGCGGGGATGGAGACCCAGTACTTC,CSARTGAGAGMETQYF
TRBV20-1,14,NA,many,TRBJ2-3,TGCAGTGCTAAACCCCCGGTCCGGACAGATACGCAGTATTTT,CSAKPPVRTDTQYF
TRBV28,17,NA,NA,TRBJ2-1,TGTGCCAGCAGCCTAATCGGGGCGGCCCTCTCCTACAATGAGCAGTTCTTC,CASSLIGAALSYNEQFF
TRBV5-1,14,NA,many,TRBJ2-3,TGCGCCAGCAGCTTAAGGACAGATACAGATACGCAGTATTTT,CASSLRTDTDTQYF
TRBV14,12,NA,NA,TRBJ2-7,TGTGCCAGCAGTGAGGTCGGGAACGAGCAGTACTTC,CASSEVGNEQYF
TRBV20-1,12,NA,many,TRBJ2-7,TGCAGTGCTAAACTAGATTCCTACGAGCAGTACTTC,CSAKLDSYEQYF
TRBV29-1,15,NA,many,TRBJ2-1,TGCAGCGTTGATGGATCCGGGACACCCTACAATGAGCAGTTCTTC,CSVDGSGTPYNEQFF
TRBV3-1,15,TRBD2,NA,TRBJ2-1,TGTGCCAGCAGCCATAGGAAAGCGGGAGAAGGAGAGCAGTTCTTC,CASSHRKAGEGEQFF
TRBV7-2,16,TRBD2,NA,TRBJ2-5,TGTGCCAGCAGCCCAATTATAGCGGGAGGGGCAGAGACCCAGTACTTC,CASSPIIAGGAETQYF
TRBV27,15,NA,NA,TRBJ2-3,TGTGCCAGCAGTTTAAAGGAATCGGTGTGGGATACGCAGTATTTT,CASSLKESVWDTQYF
TRBV4-2,14,NA,NA,TRBJ2-1,TGTGCCAGCAGCCAAGATGCGGGCATGAATGAGCAGTTCTTC,CASSQDAGMNEQFF
TRBV12-3/TRBV12-4,13,TRBD1,many,TRBJ2-2,TGTGCCAGCAGCCGGGGACAGACCGGGGAGCTGTTTTTT,CASSRGQTGELFF
TRBV28,13,NA,many,TRBJ2-7,TGTGCATCCTCCAGGGGGGCTAGTTACGAGCAGTACTTC,CASSRGASYEQYF
TRBV5-7,17,NA,many,TRBJ2-1,TGTGCCAGCAGCTCCCCCCGGGGGGGACAGGGCTACAATGAGCAGTTCTTC,CASSSPRGGQGYNEQFF
TRBV12-3/TRBV12-4,14,NA,many,TRBJ1-2,TGTGCCAGCAGTTTGATAGGGGCGGACTATGGCTACACCTTC,CASSLIGADYGYTF
TRBV12-3/TRBV12-4,16,TRBD2,NA,TRBJ2-3,TGTGCCAGCAGTTCGACTAGCGGGACTAGCACAGATACGCAGTATTTT,CASSSTSGTSTDTQYF
TRBV5-1,15,TRBD1,many,TRBJ2-1,TGCGCCAGCAGCCCCCAGGGGACAGCCTACAATGAGCAGTTCTTC,CASSPQGTAYNEQFF
TRBV20-1,14,TRBD1,many,TRBJ1-2,TGCAGTGCTAGGCCGACAGGGGAATTGGAGGGCTACACCTTC,CSARPTGELEGYTF
TRBV28,13,NA,many,TRBJ1-1,TGTGCCAGCAGTCCACCGACCCACACTGAAGCTTTCTTT,CASSPPTHTEAFF
TRBV5-1,15,TRBD1,many,TRBJ1-1,TGCGCCAGCAGCTTGGGACAGGGGGCGAACACTGAAGCTTTCTTT,CASSLGQGANTEAFF
TRBV7-2,15,NA,NA,TRBJ2-7,TGTGCCAGCAGCTTGGGTTTGACAGGACCTTACGAGCAGTACTTC,CASSLGLTGPYEQYF
TRBV5-1,17,NA,many,TRBJ1-2,TGCGCCAGCAGCTCCTCTGGGGCTCTTCGGGCGCCAGATGGCTACACCTTC,CASSSSGALRAPDGYTF
TRBV5-1,15,TRBD1,NA,TRBJ2-7,TGCGCCAGCAGCTTGGCCGGGACAGGGTCGAGCGAGCAGTACTTC,CASSLAGTGSSEQYF
TRBV12-3/TRBV12-4,15,TRBD1,many,TRBJ2-7,TGTGCCAGCAGTAACCCGGGACAGGGGGCAAGGGAGCAGTACTTC,CASSNPGQGAREQYF
TRBV5-1,17,NA,NA,TRBJ2-7,TGCGCCAGCAGCCCACACGCGGACAGTGCGGTCCCCTACGAGCAGTACTTC,CASSPHADSAVPYEQYF
TRBV20-1,13,NA,NA,TRBJ2-3,TGCAGTGCTAGCCGGACTAGCACAGATACGCAGTATTTT,CSASRTSTDTQYF
TRBV5-1,15,NA,many,TRBJ1-6,TGCGCCAGCAGCTTGGATGGGGGGCGTAATTCACCCCTCCACTTT,CASSLDGGRNSPLHF
TRBV28,11,NA,few,TRBJ2-7,TGTGCCAGCGGCAGCTTCTACGAGCAGTACTTC,CASGSFYEQYF
TRBV20-1,14,TRBD2,NA,TRBJ2-7,TGCAGTGCGGTGAGCGGGAGACTCACCTACGAGCAGTACTTC,CSAVSGRLTYEQYF
TRBV20-1,15,TRBD1,many,TRBJ2-7,TGCAGTGCTGTGGGACAGGGCCGACTTTCCTACGAGCAGTACTTC,CSAVGQGRLSYEQYF
TRBV6-6,17,NA,NA,TRBJ1-2,TGTGCCAGCAGTTACAGAATACAGACAGACTCTAACTATGGCTACACCTTC,CASSYRIQTDSNYGYTF
TRBV20-1,12,TRBD2,NA,TRBJ2-1,TGCAGTGCTCAGACTAGCGGGAATGAGCAGTTCTTC,CSAQTSGNEQFF